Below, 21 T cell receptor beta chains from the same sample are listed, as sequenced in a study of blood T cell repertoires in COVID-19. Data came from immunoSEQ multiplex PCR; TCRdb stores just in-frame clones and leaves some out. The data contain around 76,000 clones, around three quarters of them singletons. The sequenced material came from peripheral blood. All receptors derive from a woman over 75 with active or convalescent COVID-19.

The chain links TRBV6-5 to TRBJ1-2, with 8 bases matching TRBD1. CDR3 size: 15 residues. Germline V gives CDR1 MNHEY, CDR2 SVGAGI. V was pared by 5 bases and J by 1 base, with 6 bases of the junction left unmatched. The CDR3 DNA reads TGTGCCAGCAGTAGGGACAGGTCCGTTAACTATGGCTACACCTTC. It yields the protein CASSRDRSVNYGYTF.

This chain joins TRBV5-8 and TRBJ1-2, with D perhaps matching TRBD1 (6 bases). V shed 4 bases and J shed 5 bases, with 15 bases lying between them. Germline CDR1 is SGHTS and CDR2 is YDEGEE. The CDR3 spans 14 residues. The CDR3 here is CASSPEDRFYGYTF. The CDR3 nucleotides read TGTGCCAGCAGCCCTGAGGACAGATTTTATGGCTACACCTTC.

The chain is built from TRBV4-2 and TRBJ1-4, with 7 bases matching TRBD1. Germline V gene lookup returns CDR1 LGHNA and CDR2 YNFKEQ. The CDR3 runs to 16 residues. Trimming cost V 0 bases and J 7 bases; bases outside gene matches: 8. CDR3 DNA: TGTGCCAGCAGCCAAGAGACAGGGAGTAAGGGTGAAAAACTGTTTTTT. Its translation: CASSQETGSKGEKLFF.

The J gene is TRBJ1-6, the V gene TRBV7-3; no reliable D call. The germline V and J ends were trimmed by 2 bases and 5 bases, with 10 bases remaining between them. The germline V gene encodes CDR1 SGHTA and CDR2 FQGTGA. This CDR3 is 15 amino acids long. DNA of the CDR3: TGTGCCAGCAGCTTATCGGGAGCAAATAATTCACCCCTCCACTTT. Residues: CASSLSGANNSPLHF.

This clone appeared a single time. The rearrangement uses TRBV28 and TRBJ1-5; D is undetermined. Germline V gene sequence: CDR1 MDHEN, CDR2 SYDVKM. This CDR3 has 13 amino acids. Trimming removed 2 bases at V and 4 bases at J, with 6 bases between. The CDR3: CASSLSRNQPQHF. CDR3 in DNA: TGTGCCAGCAGTTTAAGTCGGAATCAGCCCCAGCATTTT.

In nucleotides, the CDR3 is TGTGCCAGCAGTTACTACAGTAGCTCTGGAAACACCATATATTTT. Translated: CASSYYSSSGNTIYF. The rearrangement links TRBV6-5 to TRBJ1-3; D uncertain. V was clipped by 1 base and J by 0 bases, with 7 bases between them. The CDR3 sequence is 15 residues long. Looked up from germline, CDR1 is MNHEY and CDR2 is SVGAGI.

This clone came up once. The CDR3 loop is CASSRGQGETQYF. The CDR3 bases are TGTGCCAGCAGCCGGGGACAGGGGGAGACCCAGTACTTC. The chain joins TRBV11-3 to TRBJ2-5; TRBD1 matches 10 bases. CDR1 is SGHNT, CDR2 YENEEA, per germline. The CDR3 is made up of 13 amino acids. V was clipped by 5 bases and J by 5 bases; unmatched bases: 2.

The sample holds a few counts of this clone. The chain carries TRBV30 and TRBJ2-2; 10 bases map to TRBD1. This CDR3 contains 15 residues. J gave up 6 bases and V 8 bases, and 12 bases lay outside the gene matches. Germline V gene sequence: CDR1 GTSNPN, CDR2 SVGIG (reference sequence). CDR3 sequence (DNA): TGTGCCGGATCCTCGGGACAGGGGTGGGCCGGGGAGCTGTTTTTT. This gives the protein CAGSSGQGWAGELFF.

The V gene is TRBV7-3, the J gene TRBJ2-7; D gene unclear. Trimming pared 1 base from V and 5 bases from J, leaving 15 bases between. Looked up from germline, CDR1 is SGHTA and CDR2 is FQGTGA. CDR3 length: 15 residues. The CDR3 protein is CASSLNLESHHEQYF. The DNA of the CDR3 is TGTGCCAGCAGCTTAAACCTTGAGAGTCACCACGAGCAGTACTTC.

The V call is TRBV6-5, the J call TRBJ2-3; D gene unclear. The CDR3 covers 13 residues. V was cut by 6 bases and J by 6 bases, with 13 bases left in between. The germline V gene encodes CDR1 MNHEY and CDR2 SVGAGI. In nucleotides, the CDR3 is TGTGCCAGCAGACCCGACTTGCGGGATACGCAGTATTTT. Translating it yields CASRPDLRDTQYF.

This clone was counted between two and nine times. The DNA for the CDR3 is TGCGCCAGCAGTATTAGGGGGAGTGAGCAGTTCTTC. Translating it yields CASSIRGSEQFF. The chain links TRBV10-2 to TRBJ2-1; the D gene is possibly TRBD1 (6 bases). The CDR3 is 12 amino acids. V dropped 5 bases and J dropped 9 bases, with 11 bases sitting between them. CDR1 WSHSY and CDR2 SAAADI come from the germline V gene.

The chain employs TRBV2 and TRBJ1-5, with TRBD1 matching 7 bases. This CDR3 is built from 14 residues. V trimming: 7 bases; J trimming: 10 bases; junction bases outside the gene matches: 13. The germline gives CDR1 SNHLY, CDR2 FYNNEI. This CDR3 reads CASTDRASIKPQHF. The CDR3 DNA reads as TGTGCCAGCACAGACAGGGCCTCAATCAAACCCCAGCATTTT.

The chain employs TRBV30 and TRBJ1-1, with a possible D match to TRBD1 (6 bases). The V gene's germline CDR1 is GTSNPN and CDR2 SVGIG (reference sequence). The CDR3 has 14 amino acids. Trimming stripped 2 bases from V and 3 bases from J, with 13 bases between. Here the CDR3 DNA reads TGTGCCTGGAGTTCTCGGGGGGCCGACACTGAAGCTTTCTTT. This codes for CAWSSRGADTEAFF.

CDR3: CATSADSGTQYF. CDR3 sequence (DNA): TGTGCCACCAGTGCCGATTCGGGTACGCAGTATTTT. The J gene is TRBJ2-3, the V gene TRBV24-1, with D unresolved. The CDR3 runs 12 residues. Trimming left V 5 bases short and J 8 bases short, with 10 bases between. Germline values: CDR1 KGHDR, CDR2 SFDVKD.

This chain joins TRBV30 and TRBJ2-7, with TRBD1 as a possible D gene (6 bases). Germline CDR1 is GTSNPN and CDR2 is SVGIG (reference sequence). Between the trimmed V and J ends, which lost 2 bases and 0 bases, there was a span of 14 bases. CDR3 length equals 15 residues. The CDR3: CAWSRGQYLSYEQYF. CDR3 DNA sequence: TGTGCCTGGAGTAGGGGACAATATCTCTCCTACGAGCAGTACTTC.

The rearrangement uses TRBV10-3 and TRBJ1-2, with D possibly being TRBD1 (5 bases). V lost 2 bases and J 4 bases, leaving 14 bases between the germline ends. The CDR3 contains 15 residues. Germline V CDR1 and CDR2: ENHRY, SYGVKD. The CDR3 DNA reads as TGTGCCATCAGTGAGGGGGGGTTTCGAGTCTATGGCTACACCTTC. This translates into CAISEGGFRVYGYTF.

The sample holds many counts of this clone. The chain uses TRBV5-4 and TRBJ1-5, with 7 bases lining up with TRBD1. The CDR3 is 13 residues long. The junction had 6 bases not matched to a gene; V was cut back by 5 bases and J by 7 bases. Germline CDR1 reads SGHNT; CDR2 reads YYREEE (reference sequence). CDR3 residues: CASSLRGNQPQHF. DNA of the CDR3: TGTGCCAGCAGTCTCAGGGGGAACCAGCCCCAGCATTTT.

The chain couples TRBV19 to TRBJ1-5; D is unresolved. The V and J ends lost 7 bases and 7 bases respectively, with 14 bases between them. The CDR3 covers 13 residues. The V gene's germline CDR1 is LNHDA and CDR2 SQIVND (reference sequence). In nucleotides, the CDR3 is TGTGCCAGTACCCTTAACGACGGGCAGCCCCAGCATTTT. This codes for CASTLNDGQPQHF.

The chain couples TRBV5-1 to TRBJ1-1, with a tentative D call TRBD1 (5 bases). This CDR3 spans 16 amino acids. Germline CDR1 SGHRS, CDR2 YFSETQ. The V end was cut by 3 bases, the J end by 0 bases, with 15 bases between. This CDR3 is CASSWGRGIMNTEAFF. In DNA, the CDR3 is TGCGCCAGCAGCTGGGGACGGGGGATAATGAACACTGAAGCTTTCTTT.

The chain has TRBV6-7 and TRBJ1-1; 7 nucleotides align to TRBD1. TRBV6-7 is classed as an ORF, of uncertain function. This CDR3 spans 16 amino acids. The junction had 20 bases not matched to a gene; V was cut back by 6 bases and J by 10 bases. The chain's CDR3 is CASSPHSNRGREVAFF. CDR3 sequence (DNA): TGTGCCAGCAGCCCCCATTCTAACAGGGGACGTGAGGTAGCTTTCTTT.

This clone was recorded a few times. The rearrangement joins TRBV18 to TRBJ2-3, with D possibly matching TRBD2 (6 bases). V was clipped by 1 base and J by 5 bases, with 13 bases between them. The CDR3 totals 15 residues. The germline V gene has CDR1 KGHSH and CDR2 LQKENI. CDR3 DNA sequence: TGTGCCAGCTCACCACGGCGGGAATTTAGAGATACGCAGTATTTT. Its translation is CASSPRREFRDTQYF.